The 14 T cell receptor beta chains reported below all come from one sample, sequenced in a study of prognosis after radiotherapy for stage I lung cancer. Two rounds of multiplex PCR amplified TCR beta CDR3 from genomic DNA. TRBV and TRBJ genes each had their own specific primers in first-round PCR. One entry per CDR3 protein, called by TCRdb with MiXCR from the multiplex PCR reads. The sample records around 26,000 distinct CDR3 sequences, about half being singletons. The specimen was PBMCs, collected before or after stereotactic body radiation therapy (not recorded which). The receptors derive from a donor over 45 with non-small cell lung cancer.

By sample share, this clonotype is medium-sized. CDR3 in DNA: TGTGCCAGCAGCTTAAGCGGGTCACAGCGGAAATCACCCGAAAAACTGTTTTTT. Translated, it gives CASSLSGSQRKSPEKLFF. The chain uses TRBV7-8 and TRBJ1-4; D remains unclear. The CDR3 spans 18 residues. V gave up 2 bases and J gave up 8 bases, with 24 bases separating them. The germline V gene has CDR1 SGHVS and CDR2 FQNEAQ.

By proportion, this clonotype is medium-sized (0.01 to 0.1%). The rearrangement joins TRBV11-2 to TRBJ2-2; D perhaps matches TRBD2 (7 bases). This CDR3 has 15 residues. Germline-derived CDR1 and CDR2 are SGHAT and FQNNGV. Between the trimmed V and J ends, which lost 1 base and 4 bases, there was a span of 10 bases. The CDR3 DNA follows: TGTGCCAGCAGCTTAGCGGGGGGCGGCACCGGGGAGCTGTTTTTT. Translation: CASSLAGGGTGELFF.

Written as DNA, the CDR3 is TGTGCCAGTAGTATACGTGCGGCTAGCGGGGGCTCCTACAATGAGCAGTTCTTC. Translation: CASSIRAASGGSYNEQFF. The V and J genes are TRBV19 and TRBJ2-1; 10 bases are shared with TRBD2. The CDR3 runs 18 residues. The germline V gene has CDR1 LNHDA and CDR2 SQIVND (reference sequence). Trimming removed 2 bases from V and 0 bases from J; junction bases left unmatched: 7.

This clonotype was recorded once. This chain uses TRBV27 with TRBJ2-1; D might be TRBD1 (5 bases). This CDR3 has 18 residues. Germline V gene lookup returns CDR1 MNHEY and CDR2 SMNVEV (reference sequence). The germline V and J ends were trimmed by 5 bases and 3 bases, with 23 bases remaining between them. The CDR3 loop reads CASSTNAYRRNNYNEQFF. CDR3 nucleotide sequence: TGTGCCAGCAGTACAAACGCTTACAGGAGAAACAACTACAATGAGCAGTTCTTC.

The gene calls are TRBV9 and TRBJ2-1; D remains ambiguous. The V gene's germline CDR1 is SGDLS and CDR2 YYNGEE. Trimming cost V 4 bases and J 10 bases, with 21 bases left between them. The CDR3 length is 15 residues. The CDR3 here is CASSKRLAGEGEQFF. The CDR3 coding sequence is TGTGCCAGCAGCAAGCGATTAGCTGGAGAAGGCGAGCAGTTCTTC. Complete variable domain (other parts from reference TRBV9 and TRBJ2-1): DSGVTQTPKHLITATGQRVTLRCSPRSGDLSVYWYQQSLDQGLQFLIQYYNGEERAKGNILERFSAQQFPDLHSELNLSSLELGDSALYFCASSKRLAGEGEQFFGPGTRLTVL.

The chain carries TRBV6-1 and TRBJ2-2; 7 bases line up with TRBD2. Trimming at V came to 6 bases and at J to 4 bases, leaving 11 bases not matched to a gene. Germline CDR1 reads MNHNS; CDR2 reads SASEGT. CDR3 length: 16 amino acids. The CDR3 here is CASRTTSSGSTGELFF. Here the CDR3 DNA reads TGTGCCAGCAGGACTACTTCTAGCGGAAGCACCGGGGAGCTGTTTTTT.

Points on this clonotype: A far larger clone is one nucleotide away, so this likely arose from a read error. CDR3 coding DNA: TGTGCCAGCAGCTCCCCCCCTTCATATACGCAGTATTTT. Translation: CASSSPPSYTQYF. The genes are TRBV12-3 or TRBV12-4 and TRBJ2-3; D unresolved. The ends were cut back, 6 bases at V and 7 bases at J, with 14 bases in the middle. This CDR3 region has 13 residues.

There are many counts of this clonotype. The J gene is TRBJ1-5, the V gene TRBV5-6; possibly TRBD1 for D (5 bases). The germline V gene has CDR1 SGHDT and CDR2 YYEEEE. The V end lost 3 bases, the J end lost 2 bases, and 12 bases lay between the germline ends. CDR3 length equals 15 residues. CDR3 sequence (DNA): TGTGCCAGCAGCTATGCAGGGACGGGCAATCAGCCCCAGCATTTT. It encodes CASSYAGTGNQPQHF.

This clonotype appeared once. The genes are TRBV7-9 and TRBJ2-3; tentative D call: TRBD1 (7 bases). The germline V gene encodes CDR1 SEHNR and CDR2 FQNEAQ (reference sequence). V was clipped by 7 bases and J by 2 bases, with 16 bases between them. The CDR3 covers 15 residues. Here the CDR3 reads CASTRRGTVTDTQYF. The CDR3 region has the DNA TGTGCCAGCACTCGGAGGGGGACAGTCACAGATACGCAGTATTTT.

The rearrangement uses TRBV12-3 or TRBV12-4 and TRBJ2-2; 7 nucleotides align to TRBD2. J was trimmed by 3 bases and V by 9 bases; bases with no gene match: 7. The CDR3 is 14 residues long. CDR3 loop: CASSGTTYTGELFF. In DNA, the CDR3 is TGTGCCAGTAGTGGGACTACTTACACCGGGGAGCTGTTTTTT.

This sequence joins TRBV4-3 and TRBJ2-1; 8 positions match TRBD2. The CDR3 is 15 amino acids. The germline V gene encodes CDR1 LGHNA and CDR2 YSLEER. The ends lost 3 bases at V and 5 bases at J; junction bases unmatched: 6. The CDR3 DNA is TGCGCCAGCAGCCAGGGCGGGAGGTATGACAATGAGCAGTTCTTC. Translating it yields CASSQGGRYDNEQFF.

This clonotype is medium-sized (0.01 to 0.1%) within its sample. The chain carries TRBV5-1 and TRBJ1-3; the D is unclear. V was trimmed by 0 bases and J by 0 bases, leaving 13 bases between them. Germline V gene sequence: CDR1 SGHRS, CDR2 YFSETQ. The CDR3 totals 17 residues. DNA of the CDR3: TGCGCCAGCAGCTTGGCCGTGGGGTCGTCCTCTGGAAACACCATATATTTT. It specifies CASSLAVGSSSGNTIYF.

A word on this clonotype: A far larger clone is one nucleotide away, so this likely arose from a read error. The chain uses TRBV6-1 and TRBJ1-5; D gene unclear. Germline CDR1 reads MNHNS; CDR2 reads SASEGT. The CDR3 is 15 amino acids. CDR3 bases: TGTGCCAGCAGTTACGCTGCTGGGAGCAATCAGCACCAGCATTTT. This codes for CASSYAAGSNQHQHF.

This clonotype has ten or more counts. CDR3 in amino acids: CASSPRTGGLYGYTF. In DNA form, the CDR3 reads TGTGCCAGCAGCCCTAGGACAGGGGGCCTCTATGGCTACACCTTC. V and J are TRBV2 and TRBJ1-2; TRBD1 matches at 11 bases. V gave up 6 bases and J gave up 4 bases; unmatched junction bases: 7. Germline V gives CDR1 SNHLY, CDR2 FYNNEI. The length of the CDR3 is 15 residues.